This T cell receptor (beta chain) was sequenced for a study of cytomegalovirus exposure and HLA in healthy donors. Study summary: As released early, the data held around 80 million unique TCRs from HLA-typed donors. Study conclusions and caveats: Later genetic work tied a missense DCLRE1C variant to beta-chain V and J trimming.

The PCR employed 60 Vbeta primers together with 13 Jbeta primers. Profiling relied on immunoSEQ multiplex PCR, and the TCRdb table lists in-frame clones only, not all of them. Of 150,000 to 200,000 clones in the sample, about 85% are singletons; the top ten hold more than 2%. This clone was seen only once. Its antigen is currently unknown. Donors were nominally healthy when sampled, though unrecorded immune exposures were likely. Germline V lookup: CDR1 MNHNS, CDR2 SASEGT. The V and J ends lost 5 bases and 7 bases, in that order; junction bases with no gene match: 8. This CDR3 region has 15 residues. The V gene is TRBV6-1, the J gene TRBJ2-1; TRBD2 agrees at 10 bases. This TCR derives from a man aged 18 to 35 in good health and CMV-seropositive. Sequenced material: PBMCs. This CDR3 reads CASSQLAGSVNEQFF. The CDR3 nucleotides are TGTGCCAGCAGTCAACTAGCGGGGAGCGTGAATGAGCAGTTCTTC.